The sequence of this TCR beta chain was determined in a study of blood T cell repertoires in COVID-19 (TCRdb year 2020). Study-level background: Recovered participants in ImmuneRACE Cohort 3 were defined by two consecutive negative NP/OP PCR tests, clearance by a healthcare professional, or resolution of symptoms. Samples covering the acute and convalescent phases of COVID-19 were provided by collaborators in the United States, Italy and Spain. The material from the prospective study consisted of cDNA or gDNA derived from T cells, B-cell-depleted T cells, or PBMCs. Deeply sampled blood TCRbeta repertoires from subjects exposed to, actively infected with, or recovered from COVID-19 were included in the dataset. The repertoires were released in a freely available public database intended as a resource for research on the immune response to SARS-CoV-2. The samples were drawn from the first 160 participants of the ongoing ImmuneRACE study and from 1,200 or so subjects provided by 6 global collaborators. Nearly every sample came with metadata listing a de-identified subject ID, COVID-19 status, age in years and sex. Where available, HLA class I and class II types were obtained from metadata supplied by the sample provider rather than from assay-based typing. The study at large found these results: Clinical and demographic metadata were provided uncurated, with the amount varying by source and participant.

To note about this clone: The clone's antigen remains unknown. The sample holds no much larger clone one base away, and base qualities are not on file.

Trimming takes 2 bases off V and 6 bases off J; junction bases not matched to a gene: 7. CDR1 and CDR2 (GTSNPN, SVGIG) derive from the germline V gene (reference sequence). The CDR3 numbers 15 residues from cysteine through phenylalanine. The kept DNA is CDR3 alone, 45 bases in frame from the first base. TCRbeta CDR3 regions were amplified from genomic DNA using the immunoSEQ Assay, a bias-controlled multiplex PCR. As for how the authors treated the data: Within the assay, amplification of reference gene primers was used to estimate how many nucleated cells each sample contained. To quantify the absolute abundance of each unique TCRbeta CDR3 rearrangement, sequence reads were collapsed and filtered. For each sample, productive Simpson clonality was calculated as the square root of Simpson's diversity index over productive rearrangements. The table was pulled from immuneACCESS by TCRdb, which kept in-frame rearrangements only. Such tables lose some clones; where checked, under half of the loss comes from unresolved V genes, and the rest has no known cause. The V and J calls and the clone size are those of that table, but D and trimming were determined from the DNA. The sample table lists some 200,000 clones, 70% to 90% of them with a count of one. The ten largest clones add up to over 3% of the sample.

Participants in the prospective study were aged roughly 18 to 100 years, lived in some 24 United States geographic areas, and enrolled through a virtual design. In the prospective study, participants were assigned to cohorts based on the clinical history participants reported in a screening survey and a study questionnaire. Each participant in the prospective study had whole blood, serum and a nasopharyngeal or oropharyngeal swab collected by mobile phlebotomists. Participants in the prospective study had the option to provide additional blood draws and questionnaires over a roughly 2-month period. Blood samples from the prospective study were shipped frozen or at room temperature prior to DNA extraction.

The chain uses TRBV30 and TRBJ2-7, with TRBD2 matching 13 junction bases. The clonotype comes from a woman aged 50 to 60 in a cohort exposed to, infected with or recovered from COVID-19 (not recorded which). The sample taken for sequencing was PBMCs or T cells enriched from blood (not recorded which). The CDR3: CAWSTGLAGNFEQYF. The DNA sequence reads TGTGCCTGGAGTACGGGACTAGCGGGGAACTTCGAGCAGTACTTC.